This TCR beta chain is drawn from a study of shared clonotypes between healthy human individuals. Study-level points and caveats: The study's rarefaction showed incomplete sorted-subset sequencing despite large depth.

There were only Caucasian adults among the donors, and all lived in Nashville, Tennessee. CDR3 size: 11 residues. V lost 6 bases to trimming and J lost 7 bases, with 12 bases between them. In germline, CDR1 is DFQATT, CDR2 SNEGSKA (reference sequence). The protocol was immunoSEQ multiplex PCR, while the TCRdb copy is restricted to in-frame clones and leaves out a portion. Among over a million clones, approximately 98.5% were seen once, and the ten largest hold about 0.34%. The table lists this clone with a few counts. Its antigen is currently unknown. Sequenced material: naive CD4+ T cells sorted from blood. Subset described: CD45RA+ positively selected. The receptor's source is a young man in good health. The chain couples TRBV20-1 to TRBJ1-2; D gene ambiguous. The CDR3 sequence: CSASLGAGYTF. CDR3 bases: TGCAGTGCAAGTTTAGGCGCTGGCTACACCTTC.